A single sample is the source of the 16 T cell receptor beta chains below, sequenced in a study of human T cells and chemical hapten exposure. What the library attached to individual cDNA molecules were unique molecular identifiers. TCRdb re-derived calls from the reads in MiXCR, one entry per CDR3 protein. The profile shows about 120,000 distinct CDR3 sequences, more than 8.5% of them singletons. Whole blood, unfractionated, served as the material for total RNA extraction. The sequencing sample was made of whole blood. All receptors come from a human donor in good health. Some clones in this sample may be carry-over from other donors' samples.

The sample holds many counts of this clonotype. This chain joins TRBV6-5 and TRBJ2-3; D may be TRBD1 (5 bases). This CDR3 is 14 amino acids long. The V and J ends lost 0 bases and 6 bases respectively, with 10 bases between them. Germline CDR1 reads MNHEY; CDR2 reads SVGAGI. The DNA for the CDR3 is TGTGCCAGCAGTTACTCCGACAGTGGGGATACGCAGTATTTT. This codes for CASSYSDSGDTQYF.

This clonotype occurred many times. The chain carries TRBV7-2 and TRBJ2-7; possible D gene TRBD1, 6 bases. Deletions cut 4 bases from V and 3 bases from J, with 13 bases between. This CDR3 has 14 amino acids. CDR1 is SGHTA, CDR2 FQGNSA, per germline. The CDR3 nucleotides are TGTGCCAGCAGCTCCCTGACAGGAGGCTACGAGCAGTACTTC. Protein: CASSSLTGGYEQYF.

The chain recombines TRBV7-9 with TRBJ1-2; 7 nucleotides align to TRBD1. The CDR3 is 17 residues long. V was pared by 0 bases and J by 1 base, with 8 bases of the junction left unmatched. CDR1 is SEHNR and CDR2 is FQNEAQ in the germline V gene (reference sequence). CDR3 region: CASSLAKGGVNNYGYTF. The CDR3, as DNA: TGTGCCAGCAGCTTAGCGAAAGGGGGCGTGAATAACTATGGCTACACCTTC.

This clonotype was detected many times. The V call is TRBV28, the J call TRBJ2-7; TRBD1 matches 10 bases. Germline values: CDR1 MDHEN, CDR2 SYDVKM. This CDR3 is built from 16 residues. V trimming: 5 bases; J trimming: 0 bases; junction bases outside the gene matches: 7. The CDR3 loop is CASSTAGQGSSYEQYF. CDR3 bases: TGTGCCAGCAGTACCGCGGGACAGGGGAGCTCCTACGAGCAGTACTTC.

This clonotype was seen a single time. A read error may be the cause here, since a much bigger clone is one base away. The chain combines TRBV18 with TRBJ1-4; TRBD1 matches 7 bases. Germline V lookup: CDR1 KGHSH, CDR2 LQKENI. There are 18 residues in the CDR3. The CDR3 reads CASSPSIGQDATNEKLSF. Written as DNA, the CDR3 is TGTGCCAGCTCACCAAGTATAGGACAGGATGCAACTAATGAAAAACTGTCTTTT.

The chain links TRBV14 to TRBJ2-4; maybe TRBD1 (5 bases). From germline, CDR1 is SGHDN and CDR2 FVKESK. The ends were cut back, 0 bases at V and 3 bases at J, with 15 bases in the middle. The CDR3 has 17 residues. The CDR3 reads CASSQDRRRRGKNIQYF. CDR3 DNA sequence: TGTGCCAGCAGCCAAGATCGAAGGAGAAGGGGCAAAAACATTCAGTACTTC.

At least ten counts were recorded for this clonotype. The genes are TRBV20-1 and TRBJ2-5; 7 positions agree with TRBD2. The CDR3 is 14 amino acids. Trimming at V came to 3 bases and at J to 5 bases, leaving 9 bases not matched to a gene. Germline V gene data show CDR1 as DFQATT and CDR2 as SNEGSKA (reference sequence). CDR3 in amino acids: CSASSAGRGETQYF. In DNA form, the CDR3 reads TGCAGTGCTAGTTCGGCAGGGCGGGGGGAGACCCAGTACTTC.

This clonotype came up many times. The chain employs TRBV7-9 and TRBJ1-2; 8 bases align to TRBD1. The CDR3 has 15 residues. Germline lookup yields CDR1 SEHNR and CDR2 FQNEAQ (reference sequence). Unmatched junction bases numbered 11, after V lost 5 bases and J lost 6 bases. Here the CDR3 reads CASSPRTGSWDGYTF. The CDR3 DNA reads as TGTGCCAGCAGCCCACGGACAGGGAGTTGGGATGGCTACACCTTC.

This sequence joins TRBV5-1 and TRBJ1-5; D uncertain. CDR1 and CDR2 (germline): SGHRS, YFSETQ. There are 13 residues in the CDR3. V lost 0 bases and J lost 7, with 8 bases in between. The CDR3 DNA reads as TGCGCCAGCAGCTTGGGGGTCCAACAGCCCCAGCATTTT. Its translation: CASSLGVQQPQHF.

This clonotype was seen only a few times. The chain uses TRBV11-1 and TRBJ2-1; no clear D. Trimming removed 7 bases at V and 5 bases at J, with 15 bases between. This CDR3 comprises 14 residues. The germline CDR1 and CDR2 sequences are SGHAT and FQDESV (reference sequence). The CDR3 loop is CASTDSSHDNEQFF. CDR3 DNA: TGTGCCAGCACTGATTCCAGCCACGACAATGAGCAGTTCTTC.

V is TRBV6-5 and J is TRBJ2-3; maybe TRBD1 (5 bases). V lost 4 bases and J 4 bases, leaving 12 bases between the germline ends. The CDR3 contains 14 residues. The germline V gene has CDR1 MNHEY and CDR2 SVGAGI. CDR3 in DNA: TGTGCCAGCAGTTCTAAGGGGCCCCCAGATACGCAGTATTTT. It codes for CASSSKGPPDTQYF.

This clonotype was observed many times. This chain links TRBV2 with TRBJ1-1; D unclear. CDR1 SNHLY and CDR2 FYNNEI come from the germline V gene. This CDR3 spans 14 amino acids. V was shortened by 4 bases and J by 5 bases, with 14 bases between the two germline ends. This chain's CDR3 is CASSVRMEMTEAFF. CDR3 nucleotide sequence: TGTGCCAGCAGTGTCCGAATGGAGATGACTGAAGCTTTCTTT.

This clonotype was counted between two and nine times. The chain employs TRBV4-3 and TRBJ2-2; 11 bases fit TRBD2. The CDR3 is 17 residues long. V trimming: 0 bases; J trimming: 3 bases; junction bases outside the gene matches: 3. CDR1 and CDR2 from the germline V gene are LGHNA and YSLEER. CDR3 bases: TGCGCCAGCAGCCAAGACCGACTAGCGGGGTACACCGGGGAGCTGTTTTTT. As protein: CASSQDRLAGYTGELFF.

The chain employs TRBV12-3 or TRBV12-4 and TRBJ2-5, with D uncertain. Trimming took 6 bases from V and 0 from J, leaving 11 bases between them. The CDR3 loop spans 14 amino acids. DNA for the CDR3: TGTGCCAGCAGCCCCCCTTGGAACCAAGAGACCCAGTACTTC. Translated: CASSPPWNQETQYF.

J is TRBJ1-4 and V is TRBV12-3 or TRBV12-4; 7 bases line up with TRBD1. This CDR3 has 15 amino acids. V trimming: 0 bases; J trimming: 8 bases; junction bases outside the gene matches: 6. Here the CDR3 DNA reads TGTGCCAGCAGTTTAGCGCGAGGGGGCAGCGAAAAACTGTTTTTT. Protein: CASSLARGGSEKLFF.

This clonotype was seen ten or more times. V gene TRBV30 combines with J gene TRBJ1-1; tentative D call: TRBD1 (5 bases). The CDR3 is 14 residues long. Trimming took off 2 bases at V and 1 base at J, with 11 bases between the two ends. Germline assignment: CDR1 GTSNPN and CDR2 SVGIG (reference sequence). This CDR3 is CAWSWGRSNTEAFF. DNA for the CDR3: TGTGCCTGGAGTTGGGGCAGGTCGAACACTGAAGCTTTCTTT.